This TCR beta chain emerged from a study of blood T cell repertoires in COVID-19. The germline CDR1 and CDR2 sequences are SGHRS and YFSETQ. V dropped 0 bases and J dropped 8; count of bases not matched to a gene: 6. This CDR3 is built from 14 residues. Sequencing used immunoSEQ multiplex PCR; TCRdb keeps in-frame clones, though not all of them. The sample lists around 340,000 clones, about 88% occurring once. The receptor comes from a woman in her twenties or thirties who had been exposed to COVID-19. Sequenced material: PBMCs or T cells enriched from blood (not recorded which). The chain uses TRBV5-1 and TRBJ1-2, with 8 bases matching TRBD1. The CDR3: CASSLGQGTSGYTF. In DNA, the CDR3 is TGCGCCAGCAGCTTGGGACAGGGGACCAGCGGCTACACCTTC.